A single TCR beta chain is shown here with its context. What it recognizes is unknown. The data stem from a study of T cell responses to AZD1222 COVID-19 vaccine. Notes on the study in general: The donors showed a predominance of white British ancestry and of females, with possible underestimation of clonal diversity. Variant regions that are unmutated are reportedly the target of nearly half of spike-specific TCRs. Breadth and depth of Spike-specific TCRs rose after two AZD1222 doses.

Clones were read by immunoSEQ multiplex PCR, and TCRdb kept only the in-frame ones, dropping some. The data hold 130,000 or so clones, with just over 85% observed a single time. The CDR3 runs to 12 residues. V was cut by 10 bases and J by 6 bases, with 12 bases left in between. CDR1 is MGHDK, CDR2 SYGVNS, per germline. The sequencing used peripheral blood, collected on day 0 of AZD1222 vaccination. The source of this sequence is an adult in good health. V usage is TRBV25-1 and J usage is TRBJ2-2, with D uncertain. The CDR3 nucleotides are TGTGCCATCCAGGCGCCCTCCGGGGAGCTGTTTTTT. Translating it yields CAIQAPSGELFF.